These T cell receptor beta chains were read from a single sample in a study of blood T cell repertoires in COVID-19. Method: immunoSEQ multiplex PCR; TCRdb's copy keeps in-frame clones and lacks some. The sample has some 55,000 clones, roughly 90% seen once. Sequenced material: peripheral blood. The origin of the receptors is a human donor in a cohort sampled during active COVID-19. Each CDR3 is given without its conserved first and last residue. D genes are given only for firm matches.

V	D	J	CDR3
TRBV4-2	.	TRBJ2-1	ASSQDDYRPLREQF
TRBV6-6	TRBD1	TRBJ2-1	ASSYSNTGGNEQF
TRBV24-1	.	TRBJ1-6	ATSGTSYNSPLH
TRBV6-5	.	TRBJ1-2	ASSREAGVDGYT
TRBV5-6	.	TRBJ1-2	ASSADRTDGYT
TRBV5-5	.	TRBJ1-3	ASSLGRGMGNTIY
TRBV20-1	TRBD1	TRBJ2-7	SASNRQGIRYEQY
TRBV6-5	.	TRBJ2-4	ASEERSLAKNIQY
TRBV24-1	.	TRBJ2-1	ATSDLSGVNEQF
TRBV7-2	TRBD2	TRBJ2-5	ASSSGGIQETQY
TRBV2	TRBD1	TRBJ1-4	ASSGSDRGREKLF
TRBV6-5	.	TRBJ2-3	ASFGHYTDTQY
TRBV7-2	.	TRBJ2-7	ASSLASGGENEQY
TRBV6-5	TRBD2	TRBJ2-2	ATLAGARFGPELF
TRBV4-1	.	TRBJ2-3	ASSQERGRIDTQY
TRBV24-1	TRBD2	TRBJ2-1	ATQPSGYYNEQF
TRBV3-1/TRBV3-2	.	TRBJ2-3	ASSQDVNTDTQY
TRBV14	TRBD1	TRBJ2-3	ASSSHQGATQY
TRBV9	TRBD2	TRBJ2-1	ASSVGAGASRTSYNEQF
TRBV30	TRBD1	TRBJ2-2	AWTRRQGDTGELF
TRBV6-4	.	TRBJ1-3	ASSRNSGNTIY
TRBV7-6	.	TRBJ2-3	ASSGRSPVTDTQY
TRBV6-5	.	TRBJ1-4	ASSRQTTTNEKLF
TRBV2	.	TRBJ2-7	ASSGAGYEQY
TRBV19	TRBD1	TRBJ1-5	ASTTGTGGQPQH
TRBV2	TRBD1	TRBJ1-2	ASRRTGEAGGYT
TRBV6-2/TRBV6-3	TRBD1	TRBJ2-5	ASSRGTKETQY
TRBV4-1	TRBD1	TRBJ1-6	ASSLSRDSGSPLH
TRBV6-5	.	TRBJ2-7	ASQGLESYEQY
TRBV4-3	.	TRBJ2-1	ASSQDTSSYNEQF
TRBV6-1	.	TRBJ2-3	ASSEAGVATQY